This T cell receptor (beta chain) was sequenced during a study of OX40 agonist ivuxolimab in advanced cancers. Turning to the overall study: Ivuxolimab, which targeted the costimulatory receptor OX40 (CD134), was an agonistic, fully human IgG2 monoclonal antibody. Intravenous ivuxolimab was administered to patients every 2 weeks at six dose levels: 0.01, 0.1, 0.3, 1.5, 3 and 10 mg/kg. Three dose-escalation patients achieved partial responses, one with hepatocellular carcinoma and two with cutaneous melanoma. In the dose-escalation cohort, approximately 82% of patients were male, and the mean age was approximately 60 years with a range of roughly 20 to 79. The paper reports the monotherapy dose-escalation portion (N of about 47 patients) of the phase I ivuxolimab trial. Among the roughly 52 dose-escalation patients, 19 had hepatocellular carcinoma, roughly 15 melanoma, 9 renal cell carcinoma and 9 head and neck cancer. The point of sequencing TCRbeta in the periphery was to test whether ivuxolimab changed TCR sequence diversity and drove clonal T-cell expansion. Patients were allowed to have had prior anti-PD-1, anti-PD-L1 or anti-CTLA-4 therapy, and 40% of the dose-escalation patients had been treated with checkpoint inhibitors.

The trial excluded patients who had a history of autoimmune disease or who were on systemic immunosuppression. In every dose cohort, peripheral blood was drawn for TCR sequencing at baseline, cycle 4 day 1, and cycle 7 day 1. Samples were obtained from an open-label, multicenter, first-in-human phase I dose-escalation trial of ivuxolimab. Adults with locally advanced or metastatic melanoma, renal cell carcinoma, hepatocellular carcinoma or head and neck squamous cell carcinoma were enrolled in the trial. CD4+ and CD8+ T cells were sorted separately from peripheral blood before TCR sequencing. Note on this clone: This receptor's antigen is unknown. Qualities for individual bases were not recorded, and no much larger clone is one base off.

What the study reported, not specific to this receptor: Low levels of normalized T-cell clonal expansion were also seen in some patients who did not respond. Clonal expansion of both CD4+ and CD8+ blood T cells was observed from baseline to week 6 at doses 0.1 to 3.0 mg/kg. After ivuxolimab, CD8+ T cells had more expanded clones than CD4+ T cells on average. In the 0.1-3.0 mg/kg groups, partial responders were among the patients with the lowest normalized peripheral clonal expansion, particularly in CD8+ T cells. Antigen specificity was not determined for the clonally expanded peripheral T cells.

To sequence the TCRbeta CDR3 region, genomic DNA was isolated from the sorted cells. The immunoSEQ Assay was used for sequencing of TCRbeta CDR3 regions. TCRdb took over this immuneACCESS table, retaining in-frame rearrangements with V and J assigned. Such tables are incomplete; in checked studies, under half of the missing clones stem from an unresolved V gene, and the remainder is unexplained. This sample is represented by about 47,000 clones; roughly 89% of them were singletons. Around 14% of the sample belongs to the ten largest clones. The CDR3 has 13 amino acids, counting the end cysteine and phenylalanine. The kept DNA is CDR3 alone, 39 bases in frame from the first base. From the germline V gene, CDR1 is SGHRS and CDR2 is YFSETQ.

The receptor chain draws on TRBV5-1 and TRBJ2-5, with TRBD1 tentatively as D gene (5 bases match). The tail of the sequence fits TRBJ2-7 better, so the J call may be wrong. The sequence derives from an adult with an advanced solid tumor such as melanoma, head and neck, liver or kidney cancer. Sequencing used CD4+ or CD8+ T cells sorted from blood, obtained in a trial of the OX40 agonist ivuxolimab. The CDR3 protein sequence reads: CASSPTGSYEQYF. The sequenced DNA: TGCGCCAGCAGCCCCACAGGTTCCTACGAGCAGTACTTC.